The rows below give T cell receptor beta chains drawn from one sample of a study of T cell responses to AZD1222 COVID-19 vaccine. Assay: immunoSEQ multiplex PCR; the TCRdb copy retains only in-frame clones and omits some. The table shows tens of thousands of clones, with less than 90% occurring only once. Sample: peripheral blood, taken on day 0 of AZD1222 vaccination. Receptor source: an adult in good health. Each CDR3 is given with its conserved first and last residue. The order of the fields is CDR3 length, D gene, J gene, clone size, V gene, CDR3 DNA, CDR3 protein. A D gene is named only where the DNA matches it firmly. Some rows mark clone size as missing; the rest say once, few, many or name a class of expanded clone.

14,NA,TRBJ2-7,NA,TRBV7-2,TGTGCCAGCAGCTTAGGCCCCTATTTCTACGAGCAGTACTTC,CASSLGPYFYEQYF
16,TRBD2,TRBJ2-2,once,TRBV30,TGTGCCTGGAGTGGGGGACTAGCATCGAACACCGGGGAGCTGTTTTTT,CAWSGGLASNTGELFF
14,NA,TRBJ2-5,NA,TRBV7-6,TGTGCCAGCAGCATCGGGACAATTCGGGAGACCCAGTACTTC,CASSIGTIRETQYF
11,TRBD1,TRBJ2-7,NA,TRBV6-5,TGTGCCAGCAGTCGGACAGGGGAGCAGTACTTC,CASSRTGEQYF
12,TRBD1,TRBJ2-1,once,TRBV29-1,TGCAGCGCGGGACAGGGGGCATATGAGCAGTTCTTC,CSAGQGAYEQFF
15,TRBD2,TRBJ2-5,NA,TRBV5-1,TGCGCCAGCTTTTTCGGCGGGGGAGGCTTTGAGACCCAGTACTTC,CASFFGGGGFETQYF
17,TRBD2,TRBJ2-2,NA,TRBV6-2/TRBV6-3,TGTGCCAGCAGTCGGACAGGACTAGCGGCCTTGGGCGGGGAGCTGTTTTTT,CASSRTGLAALGGELFF
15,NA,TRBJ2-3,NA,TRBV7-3,TGTGCCAGCAGCTTAGCGGGATTCGCTGGAGATACGCAGTATTTT,CASSLAGFAGDTQYF
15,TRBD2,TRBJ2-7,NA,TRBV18,TGTGCCAGCTCACCGACTAGCGACCGCGAGTACGAGCAGTACTTC,CASSPTSDREYEQYF
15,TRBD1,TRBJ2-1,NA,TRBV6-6,TGTGCCAGCAGTTTACAGGGGGCGCATCACAATGAGCAGTTCTTC,CASSLQGAHHNEQFF
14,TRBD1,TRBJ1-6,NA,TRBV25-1,TGTGCCAGCAGTGAAAGGACAGGTTATTCACCCCTCCACTTT,CASSERTGYSPLHF
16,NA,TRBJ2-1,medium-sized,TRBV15,TGTGCCACCAGCAGTACAGGGTTTCGGGCCTCCAATGAGCAGTTCTTC,CATSSTGFRASNEQFF
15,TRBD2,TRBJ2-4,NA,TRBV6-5,TGTGCCAGCAGACCCTCTGGGGGACTAGTAGACATTCAGTACTTC,CASRPSGGLVDIQYF
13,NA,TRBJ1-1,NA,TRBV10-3,TGTGCCATCCGCCCGGGGTTGGACACTGAAGCTTTCTTT,CAIRPGLDTEAFF
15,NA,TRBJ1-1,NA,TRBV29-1,TGCAGCGTTGAAGGGACGGCACGTCTGAACACTGAAGCTTTCTTT,CSVEGTARLNTEAFF
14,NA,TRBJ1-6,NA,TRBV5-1,TGCGCCAGCAGCCCAGGAGCGAATAATTCACCCCTCCACTTT,CASSPGANNSPLHF
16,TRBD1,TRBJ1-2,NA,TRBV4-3,TGCGCCAGCAGCCAAGATCACCCAGGGGGCTTGTATGGCTACACCTTC,CASSQDHPGGLYGYTF
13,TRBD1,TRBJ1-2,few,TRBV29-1,TGCAGCGTTGAAACAGGGGGCGACTATGGCTACACCTTC,CSVETGGDYGYTF
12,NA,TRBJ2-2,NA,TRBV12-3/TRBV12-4,TGTGCCAGCAGTTTGGCCGCCGGGGAGCTGTTTTTT,CASSLAAGELFF
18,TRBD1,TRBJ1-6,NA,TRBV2,TGTGCCAGCAGTGAGAGCCCCGTAGCGGGACAGGGGGGATCACCCCTCCACTTT,CASSESPVAGQGGSPLHF
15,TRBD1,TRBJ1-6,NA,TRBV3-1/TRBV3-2,TGTGCCAGCAGCCCCCGGGACAGGGCAGGCTCACCCCTCCACTTT,CASSPRDRAGSPLHF
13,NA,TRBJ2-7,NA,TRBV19,TGTGCCAGTAGTATCCGACTAGCCTACGAGCAGTACTTC,CASSIRLAYEQYF
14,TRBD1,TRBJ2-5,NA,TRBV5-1,TGCGCCAGCAGCGCCGGGACAGGGGGAGAGACCCAGTACTTC,CASSAGTGGETQYF
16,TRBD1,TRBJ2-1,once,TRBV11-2,TGTGCCAGCAGCTCCGGGACAGGGGGAAGGTACAATGAGCAGTTCTTC,CASSSGTGGRYNEQFF
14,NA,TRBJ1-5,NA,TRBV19,TGTGCCAGTAGTTCGTGGACGGAGCCCACGGCCCAGCATTTT,CASSSWTEPTAQHF
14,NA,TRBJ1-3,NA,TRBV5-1,TGCGCCAGCAGCTGGACGAGCTCTGGAAACACCATATATTTT,CASSWTSSGNTIYF
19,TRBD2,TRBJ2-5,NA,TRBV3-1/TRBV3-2,TGTGCCAGCAGCCAAGATTCTAGGACTAGCGGGGGGAGTCAAGAGACCCAGTACTTC,CASSQDSRTSGGSQETQYF
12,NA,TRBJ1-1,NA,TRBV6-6,TGTGCCAGCAGGCTGACAGATTATGAAGCTTTCTTT,CASRLTDYEAFF
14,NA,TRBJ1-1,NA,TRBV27,TGTGCCAGCAGTTTTGCGGGAATGAACACTGAAGCTTTCTTT,CASSFAGMNTEAFF
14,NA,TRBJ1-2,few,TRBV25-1,TGTGCCAGCAGTCCCAGTGGTAGGGTAGGTGGCTACACCTTC,CASSPSGRVGGYTF
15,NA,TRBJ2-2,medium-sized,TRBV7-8,TGTGCCAGCAGCTTAGTCAGGTCCAACGCCGGGGAGCTGTTTTTT,CASSLVRSNAGELFF
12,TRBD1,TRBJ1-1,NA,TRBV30,TGTGCCCGGCAGGGGGGCGCGGGTTCTGCTTTCTTT,CARQGGAGSAFF